The following is a T cell receptor beta chain sequence with its context. This table comes from immunoSEQ multiplex PCR, and its TCRdb copy is limited to in-frame clones, with some not included. The data contain about 41,000 clones, around 80% of them singletons. The CDR3 has 15 residues. Germline V gene lookup returns CDR1 MNHNS and CDR2 SASEGT. Trimming cost V 6 bases and J 3 bases; bases outside gene matches: 4. The sort gate was single viable CD3+CD4+CD8-CD45RO+ cells for memory CD4+ T cells. After thawing, CD4+ T cells were positively selected. The sample is drawn from a study of memory CD4+ T cells and cytomegalovirus serostatus.

The source of this sequence is an adult in good health and CMV-seronegative. The genes are TRBV6-1 and TRBJ2-5; 13 nucleotides match TRBD2. Sequenced: memory CD4+ T cells from blood. The CDR3 loop reads CASRSGTSGKETQYF. Written as DNA, the CDR3 is TGTGCCAGCAGGAGCGGGACTAGCGGGAAAGAGACCCAGTACTTC.